A selection of T cell receptor beta chains follows, all from one sample in a study of cytomegalovirus exposure and HLA in healthy donors. Clones were read by immunoSEQ multiplex PCR, and TCRdb kept only the in-frame ones, dropping some. The sample's table shows some 55,000 clones. The sequencing input was PBMCs. The receptors derive from a woman aged 40 to 49 in good health and CMV-seronegative. Both conserved end residues are part of each CDR3. D genes are given only for firm matches.

D: -; J: TRBJ1-5; V: TRBV5-8; CDR3: CASSVHLILRSDQPQHF; DNA: TGTGCCAGCAGCGTGCACCTAATCCTCCGGTCGGATCAGCCCCAGCATTTT
D: -; J: TRBJ1-5; V: TRBV28; CDR3: CASSLPGLGGKNQPQHF; DNA: TGTGCCAGCAGTTTACCGGGGCTGGGCGGGAAGAATCAGCCCCAGCATTTT
D: TRBD2; J: TRBJ2-1; V: TRBV11-2; CDR3: CASSLQSTLAGGRNEQFF; DNA: TGTGCCAGCAGCCTCCAGTCCACCCTAGCGGGAGGCCGCAATGAGCAGTTCTTC
D: -; J: TRBJ1-6; V: TRBV30; CDR3: CAWGNHRNSPLHF; DNA: TGTGCCTGGGGCAATCACAGGAATTCACCCCTCCACTTT
D: -; J: TRBJ1-1; V: TRBV14; CDR3: CASSQDIGVNTEDFF; DNA: TGTGCCAGCAGCCAAGATATAGGGGTGAACACTGAAGATTTCTTT
D: -; J: TRBJ2-7; V: TRBV4-3; CDR3: CASSQEVSAYEQYF; DNA: TGCGCCAGCAGCCAAGAAGTCAGCGCCTACGAGCAGTACTTC
D: TRBD1; J: TRBJ1-2; V: TRBV5-1; CDR3: CASSLSRDRAYGYTF; DNA: TGCGCCAGCAGCTTGTCCCGGGACAGGGCCTATGGCTACACCTTC
D: -; J: TRBJ2-5; V: TRBV18; CDR3: CASSPRMAQETQYF; DNA: TGTGCCAGCTCACCCAGGATGGCCCAAGAGACCCAGTACTTC
D: TRBD2; J: TRBJ2-1; V: TRBV5-1; CDR3: CASSSFSGTHNEQFF; DNA: TGCGCCAGCAGCTCCTTTAGCGGGACCCACAATGAGCAGTTCTTC
D: -; J: TRBJ1-6; V: TRBV9; CDR3: CASSVAGQGASPLHF; DNA: TGTGCCAGCAGCGTAGCTGGGCAGGGCGCTTCACCCCTCCACTTT
D: TRBD2; J: TRBJ2-1; V: TRBV7-2; CDR3: CASSPLAGAPTEQFF; DNA: TGTGCCAGCAGCCCACTAGCGGGGGCTCCCACTGAGCAGTTCTTC
D: -; J: TRBJ1-2; V: TRBV6-5; CDR3: CASSYWRTDPEGYTF; DNA: TGTGCCAGCAGTTATTGGCGCACAGATCCTGAGGGCTACACCTTC
D: -; J: TRBJ2-7; V: TRBV6-6; CDR3: CASSYMGLSYEQYF; DNA: TGTGCCAGCAGTTATATGGGCCTCTCCTACGAGCAGTACTTC
D: -; J: TRBJ2-1; V: TRBV28; CDR3: CASSSGFHDNEQFF; DNA: TGTGCCAGCAGTTCCGGGTTCCACGACAATGAGCAGTTCTTC
D: TRBD1; J: TRBJ1-2; V: TRBV28; CDR3: CASSRTGLDDYGYTF; DNA: TGTGCCAGCAGTCGGACAGGCTTGGACGACTATGGCTACACCTTC
D: TRBD1; J: TRBJ2-5; V: TRBV19; CDR3: CASSPVGTGILQTQYF; DNA: TGTGCCAGTAGTCCAGTGGGGACAGGGATTTTGCAGACCCAGTACTTC
D: TRBD1; J: TRBJ1-2; V: TRBV14; CDR3: CASSRQGASNYGYTF; DNA: TGTGCCAGCAGCCGACAGGGGGCTTCTAACTATGGCTACACCTTC
D: TRBD1; J: TRBJ2-7; V: TRBV28; CDR3: CASSSSDRGYEQYF; DNA: TGTGCCAGCAGTTCCTCGGACAGGGGCTACGAGCAGTACTTC
D: -; J: TRBJ1-1; V: TRBV27; CDR3: CASSLTQGWGNTEAFF; DNA: TGTGCCAGCAGTTTAACCCAGGGATGGGGGAACACTGAAGCTTTCTTT
D: -; J: TRBJ1-2; V: TRBV2; CDR3: CASSLFLISGPGYGYTF; DNA: TGTGCCAGCAGTTTATTCCTGATTTCAGGGCCCGGCTATGGCTACACCTTC
D: TRBD1; J: TRBJ1-2; V: TRBV28; CDR3: CASSLWGQGTGYTF; DNA: TGTGCCAGCAGTTTATGGGGACAGGGGACGGGCTACACCTTC
D: -; J: TRBJ1-4; V: TRBV19; CDR3: CASSPPRGEASNEKLFF; DNA: TGTGCCAGTAGTCCCCCGCGGGGTGAGGCCAGTAATGAAAAACTGTTTTTT
D: TRBD1; J: TRBJ2-7; V: TRBV9; CDR3: CASSAGQENSYEQYF; DNA: TGTGCCAGCAGCGCGGGACAGGAAAACTCCTACGAGCAGTACTTC
D: TRBD2; J: TRBJ2-7; V: TRBV6-6; CDR3: CASSSGLAGVYEQYF; DNA: TGTGCCAGCAGTTCCGGACTAGCGGGAGTTTACGAGCAGTACTTC
D: TRBD1; J: TRBJ2-1; V: TRBV4-1; CDR3: CASSQDPGQGWNEQFF; DNA: TGCGCCAGCAGCCAAGATCCCGGACAGGGATGGAATGAGCAGTTCTTC
D: TRBD2; J: TRBJ2-7; V: TRBV18; CDR3: CASSPPSSPGGYEQYF; DNA: TGTGCCAGCTCACCACCGAGCTCCCCGGGGGGCTACGAGCAGTACTTC
D: -; J: TRBJ1-2; V: TRBV30; CDR3: CAWSRSNYGYTF; DNA: TGTGCCTGGAGCCGTAGTAACTATGGCTACACCTTC
D: -; J: TRBJ2-7; V: TRBV5-6; CDR3: CASSFGSGARHEQYF; DNA: TGTGCCAGCAGCTTTGGGTCAGGGGCAAGGCACGAGCAGTACTTC
D: -; J: TRBJ1-5; V: TRBV28; CDR3: CASSLPTGYQPQHF; DNA: TGTGCCAGCAGTTTACCCACAGGTTATCAGCCCCAGCATTTT
D: TRBD1; J: TRBJ1-3; V: TRBV4-1; CDR3: CASSPVIRGSAGNTIYF; DNA: TGCGCCAGCAGCCCCGTCATCAGGGGGTCGGCTGGAAACACCATATATTTT
D: -; J: TRBJ1-5; V: TRBV18; CDR3: CASSEQGSQPQHF; DNA: TGTGCCAGCTCAGAACAGGGAAGTCAGCCCCAGCATTTT
D: -; J: TRBJ2-1; V: TRBV6-5; CDR3: CASSPGVASNEQFF; DNA: TGTGCCAGCAGTCCAGGGGTAGCTTCCAATGAGCAGTTCTTC
D: TRBD1; J: TRBJ1-2; V: TRBV27; CDR3: CASSLSNRGQGYTF; DNA: TGTGCCAGCAGTTTATCCAACAGGGGTCAGGGCTACACCTTC
D: -; J: TRBJ1-3; V: TRBV13; CDR3: CASSGRGGNTIYF; DNA: TGTGCCAGCAGCGGAAGGGGGGGAAACACCATATATTTT
D: TRBD1; J: TRBJ1-2; V: TRBV27; CDR3: CASSLSGQVYGYTF; DNA: TGTGCCAGCAGTTTATCGGGACAGGTTTATGGCTACACCTTC
D: -; J: TRBJ1-2; V: TRBV29-1; CDR3: CSGSSGRRGYTF; DNA: TGCAGCGGTTCCTCCGGTCGGAGGGGCTACACCTTC
D: -; J: TRBJ1-2; V: TRBV25-1; CDR3: CASLSVSGYTF; DNA: TGTGCCAGCCTTTCCGTATCTGGCTACACCTTC
D: TRBD1; J: TRBJ2-2; V: TRBV18; CDR3: CASSPGTGHTGELFF; DNA: TGTGCCAGCTCCCCCGGGACAGGGCACACCGGGGAGCTGTTTTTT
D: TRBD1; J: TRBJ1-2; V: TRBV4-2; CDR3: CASSPGQGPNYGYTF; DNA: TGTGCCAGCAGCCCGGGACAGGGACCTAACTATGGCTACACCTTC
D: -; J: TRBJ2-7; V: TRBV6-5; CDR3: CASRDQAGYEQYF; DNA: TGTGCCAGCAGAGACCAGGCAGGTTACGAGCAGTACTTC
D: TRBD1; J: TRBJ1-2; V: TRBV18; CDR3: CASSPGQNSYGYTF; DNA: TGTGCCAGCTCACCGGGACAGAACTCCTATGGCTACACCTTC
D: TRBD2; J: TRBJ2-2; V: TRBV5-1; CDR3: CASSLRREAGELFF; DNA: TGCGCCAGCAGCTTACGGCGGGAGGCCGGGGAGCTGTTTTTT
D: TRBD1; J: TRBJ1-1; V: TRBV19; CDR3: CASRPDRDDTEAFF; DNA: TGTGCCAGTAGACCGGACAGGGACGACACTGAAGCTTTCTTT
D: TRBD1; J: TRBJ2-5; V: TRBV18; CDR3: CASSPPTGRETQYF; DNA: TGTGCCAGCTCACCACCGACAGGGCGGGAGACCCAGTACTTC
D: -; J: TRBJ1-3; V: TRBV6-5; CDR3: CASSPQGIAGNTIYF; DNA: TGTGCCAGCAGTCCACAGGGAATCGCTGGAAACACCATATATTTT
D: TRBD1; J: TRBJ2-7; V: TRBV5-1; CDR3: CASSLLQGASAYEQYF; DNA: TGCGCCAGCAGCTTACTACAGGGGGCAAGCGCCTACGAGCAGTACTTC
D: TRBD1; J: TRBJ1-5; V: TRBV19; CDR3: CASSPPPTGVGGNQPQHF; DNA: TGTGCCAGTAGCCCGCCCCCGACAGGGGTGGGCGGCAATCAGCCCCAGCATTTT
D: -; J: TRBJ1-5; V: TRBV27; CDR3: CASSLTPWGNQPQHF; DNA: TGTGCCAGCAGCCTGACACCATGGGGCAATCAGCCCCAGCATTTT
D: -; J: TRBJ1-6; V: TRBV6-5; CDR3: CASSYGDRSNSPLHF; DNA: TGTGCCAGCAGTTATGGAGACCGGTCGAATTCACCCCTCCACTTT
D: TRBD1; J: TRBJ2-7; V: TRBV27; CDR3: CASSIRDRGYEQYF; DNA: TGTGCCAGCAGTATCCGGGACAGGGGCTACGAGCAGTACTTC
D: TRBD1; J: TRBJ1-1; V: TRBV28; CDR3: CASSSTGGDTEAFF; DNA: TGTGCCAGCAGTTCCACAGGGGGGGACACTGAAGCTTTCTTT
D: TRBD1; J: TRBJ1-5; V: TRBV5-1; CDR3: CASSPGTGEAQPQHF; DNA: TGCGCCAGCAGCCCCGGGACAGGGGAGGCTCAGCCCCAGCATTTT
D: -; J: TRBJ2-7; V: TRBV5-1; CDR3: CASTPSQGIVGEQYF; DNA: TGCGCGAGCACCCCATCGCAGGGCATCGTAGGCGAGCAGTACTTC
D: TRBD1; J: TRBJ1-1; V: TRBV18; CDR3: CASSPVTGGNSPTEAFF; DNA: TGTGCCAGCTCACCGGTGACAGGGGGCAATTCTCCCACTGAAGCTTTCTTT
D: -; J: TRBJ2-1; V: TRBV21-1; CDR3: CASNTGNEQFF; DNA: TGTGCCAGCAATACAGGCAATGAGCAGTTCTTC